This T cell receptor (beta chain) stems from a study of T cell responses to AZD1222 COVID-19 vaccine. Notes on the study in general: Unmutated variant regions reportedly attract nearly half of all spike-specific TCRs.

V lost 0 bases and J lost 6; bases outside the gene matches: 5. Germline loops: CDR1 SGDLS, CDR2 YYNGEE. This CDR3 has 14 amino acids. TCRdb keeps only in-frame clones here, not all; method: immunoSEQ multiplex PCR. The sample lists roughly 180,000 clones, 80% to 95% occurring once. In the case of this clone: Its antigen is not identified.

The TCR sequence derives from an adult who received the AZD1222 COVID-19 vaccine. The source was peripheral blood, collected 28 days after the second AZD1222 dose. This chain links TRBV9 with TRBJ2-7; 8 bases are a match to TRBD1. The CDR3 DNA is TGTGCCAGCAGCGTAGGGCAGGGGGCAAGCGAGCAGTACTTC. The encoded protein is CASSVGQGASEQYF.